This TCR beta chain comes out of a study of CD8 T cells in Susac syndrome. Germline CDR1 MDHEN, CDR2 SYDVKM. The germline V and J ends were trimmed by 7 bases and 3 bases, with 12 bases remaining between them. CDR3 length: 13 amino acids. The control participants were healthy donors, and these controls were matched with respect to both age and sex. Random hexamers were used to reverse transcribe roughly 0.45 to 1 ug of RNA. From the immunoSEQ multiplex PCR reads, TCRdb called clonotypes with MiXCR, one entry per CDR3 protein. The sample carries tens of thousands of distinct CDR3 sequences, roughly 94% recorded once.

Sequenced material: CD8+ T cells from PBMCs. The receptor was derived from a human donor in good health. This chain joins TRBV28 and TRBJ1-1, with TRBD1 as a possible D gene (5 bases). The CDR3 nucleotides are TGTGCCAGCACTATCGCAGGGTACACTGAAGCTTTCTTT. Residues: CASTIAGYTEAFF.